Each of the 23 T cell receptor beta chains below was sequenced from the same sample in a study of cytomegalovirus exposure and HLA in healthy donors. PCR used 60 Vbeta primers and 13 Jbeta primers. Profiled with immunoSEQ multiplex PCR; TCRdb holds only in-frame clones, not every one. The sample records around 98,000 clones, 55% to 80% being singletons. Sequencing used PBMCs. Source of these receptors: a female donor in good health and CMV-seronegative.

CDR3 in amino acids: CASSLAGAGGYTF. CDR3 DNA: TGTGCCAGCAGCTTGGCAGGGGCTGGAGGCTACACCTTC. V and J are TRBV5-6 and TRBJ1-2; D may be TRBD1 (6 bases). The CDR3 totals 13 residues. V was clipped by 0 bases and J by 8 bases, with 11 bases between them. Germline lookup yields CDR1 SGHDT and CDR2 YYEEEE.

The V call is TRBV5-5, the J call TRBJ1-6; no definite D call. CDR1 is SGHKS, CDR2 YYEKEE, per germline (reference sequence). The CDR3 totals 13 residues. V was clipped by 4 bases and J by 7 bases, with 9 bases between them. This chain's CDR3 is CASSGTVNSPLHF. In nucleotides, the CDR3 is TGTGCCAGCAGCGGTACAGTAAATTCACCCCTCCACTTT.

V usage is TRBV6-5 and J usage is TRBJ1-1; possibly TRBD1 for D (6 bases). Germline loops: CDR1 MNHEY, CDR2 SVGAGI. With 5 bases removed from V and 0 bases from J, the gap between germline ends came to 13 bases. The CDR3 runs to 15 residues. CDR3 region: CASSTLQGMNTEAFF. In DNA, the CDR3 is TGTGCCAGCAGTACCCTCCAGGGGATGAACACTGAAGCTTTCTTT.

In its sample, this clone was seen a few times. The genes are TRBV10-2 and TRBJ2-3; maybe TRBD2 (5 bases). CDR1 and CDR2 from the germline V gene are WSHSY and SAAADI. Between the trimmed V and J ends, which lost 3 bases and 4 bases, there was a span of 17 bases. CDR3 length: 16 residues. CDR3 protein: CASSDSLGYGADTQYF. The CDR3 nucleotides read TGCGCCAGCAGTGATTCCCTAGGGTACGGGGCAGATACGCAGTATTTT.

The CDR3 region is CASTLAFPGGGEAFF. Written as DNA, the CDR3 is TGTGCCAGCACCCTCGCCTTCCCAGGGGGCGGTGAAGCTTTCTTT. The rearrangement joins TRBV2 to TRBJ1-1, with 8 bases fitting TRBD1. The V gene end was trimmed by 7 bases and the J gene end by 7 bases; junction bases not matched to a gene: 14. Germline V CDR1 and CDR2: SNHLY, FYNNEI. The CDR3 runs to 15 residues.

In DNA form, the CDR3 reads TGTGCCAGCAGCTTGGCTAGCGGGGGGGCCTACAATGAGCAGTTCTTC. Protein sequence: CASSLASGGAYNEQFF. This chain links TRBV5-6 with TRBJ2-1; TRBD2 aligns across 12 bases. Germline assignment: CDR1 SGHDT and CDR2 YYEEEE. J gave up 2 bases and V 0 bases, and 0 bases lay outside the gene matches. The CDR3 sequence is 16 residues long.

This clone was picked up one time. The CDR3 is CASSPILPVTEAFF. The CDR3 region has the DNA TGTGCCAGTAGCCCAATACTTCCCGTGACTGAAGCTTTCTTT. The chain joins TRBV19 to TRBJ1-1; D unresolved. The CDR3 is made up of 14 amino acids. V was trimmed by 6 bases and J by 5 bases, leaving 16 bases between them. The germline CDR1 and CDR2 sequences are LNHDA and SQIVND (reference sequence).

The chain joins TRBV30 to TRBJ2-5; TRBD2 is a possible D gene (5 bases). In germline, CDR1 is GTSNPN, CDR2 SVGIG (reference sequence). This CDR3 spans 13 amino acids. The V gene lost 4 bases and the J gene lost 2 bases, with 11 bases spanning the gap. For the CDR3, the DNA is TGTGCCTGGAACGAGCGGCTGCAAGAGACCCAGTACTTC. As protein: CAWNERLQETQYF.

The V call is TRBV7-9, the J call TRBJ1-5; 10 bases agree with TRBD1. The germline V gene encodes CDR1 SEHNR and CDR2 FQNEAQ (reference sequence). The CDR3 length is 16 residues. The junction had 2 bases not matched to a gene; V was cut back by 0 bases and J by 3 bases. Written as DNA, the CDR3 is TGTGCCAGCAGCTTAGCGACAGGGGGCCTCAATCAGCCCCAGCATTTT. It specifies CASSLATGGLNQPQHF.

This sequence joins TRBV9 and TRBJ2-7; a weak D match, TRBD1 (5 bases). The CDR3 consists of 14 residues. Germline CDR1 reads SGDLS; CDR2 reads YYNGEE. V was shortened by 1 base and J by 1 base, with 9 bases between the two germline ends. Written as DNA, the CDR3 is TGTGCCAGCAGCGTAATGGCAGGGTCCTACGAGCAGTACTTC. It specifies CASSVMAGSYEQYF.

V is TRBV27 and J is TRBJ1-5; D perhaps matches TRBD1 (5 bases). Germline CDR1 and CDR2: MNHEY and SMNVEV (reference sequence). CDR3 length: 14 residues. Trimming pared 6 bases from V and 0 bases from J, leaving 9 bases between. The CDR3, as DNA: TGTGCCAGCAGGAACCAGGGTAGCAATCAGCCCCAGCATTTT. Translating it yields CASRNQGSNQPQHF.

The J gene is TRBJ2-2, the V gene TRBV29-1; D gene ambiguous. Deletions cut 2 bases from V and 4 bases from J, with 11 bases between. Germline CDR1 and CDR2: SQVTM and ANQGSEA. The CDR3 has 14 residues. CDR3 bases: TGCAGCGTTGAATCCCCGTGGAGCACCGGGGAGCTGTTTTTT. This sequence encodes CSVESPWSTGELFF.

Comments on this clone: This is likely a read error, given that the CDR3 carries no conserved phenylalanine or tryptophan at its end. The V and J genes are TRBV29-1 and TRBJ2-7; 10 bases are a match to TRBD2. The germline V gene has CDR1 SQVTM and CDR2 ANQGSEA. The length of the CDR3 is 14 residues. J lost 4 bases, V lost 6 bases, and 9 bases had no gene match. The CDR3 protein is CSVAGSGRQYEQYL. CDR3 coding DNA: TGCAGCGTGGCAGGTAGCGGGAGGCAGTACGAGCAGTACCTC.

The chain joins TRBV7-2 to TRBJ1-6; D is ambiguous. The CDR3 loop spans 17 amino acids. Per germline, CDR1 SGHTA and CDR2 FQGNSA. Between the trimmed V and J ends, which lost 1 base and 1 base, there was a span of 11 bases. This CDR3 reads CASSLVARGSYNSPLHF. CDR3 nucleotides: TGTGCCAGCAGCTTAGTCGCCCGAGGATCCTATAATTCACCCCTCCACTTT.

The V and J genes are TRBV19 and TRBJ1-1; TRBD1 might be the D (6 bases). Per the germline V gene, CDR1 is LNHDA and CDR2 is SQIVND (reference sequence). Trimming shortened V by 1 base and J by 4 bases, and 13 bases separated the two germline ends. The CDR3 is made up of 15 amino acids. CDR3 protein: CASSIVPPRGTEAFF. The CDR3 nucleotides read TGTGCCAGTAGTATAGTCCCCCCCAGGGGCACTGAAGCTTTCTTT.

This chain links TRBV18 with TRBJ2-5; maybe TRBD2 (5 bases). V shed 3 bases and J shed 4 bases, with 12 bases lying between them. CDR1 and CDR2 from the germline V gene are KGHSH and LQKENI. The CDR3 sequence is 14 residues long. The CDR3 bases are TGTGCCAGCTCACCGACGGGATTGAGAGAGACCCAGTACTTC. Translated, it gives CASSPTGLRETQYF.

V and J are TRBV2 and TRBJ2-7; no firm D call. This CDR3 contains 13 residues. From germline, CDR1 is SNHLY and CDR2 FYNNEI. V lost 4 bases and J lost 5, with 12 bases in between. CDR3 coding DNA: TGTGCCAGCAGTGCTATCGTATCTAACGAGCAGTACTTC. This gives the protein CASSAIVSNEQYF.

This clone was picked up a small number of times. J is TRBJ1-5 and V is TRBV27; D unresolved. Germline V CDR1 and CDR2: MNHEY, SMNVEV (reference sequence). Trimming removed 3 bases at V and 3 bases at J, with 12 bases between. CDR3 length: 15 amino acids. Here the CDR3 reads CASSLQASLNQPQHF. The CDR3 DNA reads TGTGCCAGCAGTTTGCAGGCCTCTCTCAATCAGCCCCAGCATTTT.

The chain links TRBV10-3 to TRBJ2-1; a weak D match, TRBD2 (7 bases). CDR3 length: 17 residues. The V end was cut by 3 bases, the J end by 1 base, with 16 bases between. Germline CDR1 is ENHRY and CDR2 is SYGVKD. In DNA, the CDR3 is TGTGCCATCAGTGATTGGGGGGGGGCCGGGTCCTACAATGAGCAGTTCTTC. Protein: CAISDWGGAGSYNEQFF.

For the CDR3, the DNA is TGTGCCAGCAGTTCTAGCGGGGATTGGTCCTACGAGCAGTACTTC. This encodes CASSSSGDWSYEQYF. V and J are TRBV28 and TRBJ2-7; TRBD2 aligns across 9 bases. Trimming cost V 4 bases and J 1 base; bases outside gene matches: 5. Per the germline V gene, CDR1 is MDHEN and CDR2 is SYDVKM. The CDR3 is made up of 15 amino acids. Together with reference TRBV28 and TRBJ2-7, the CDR3 gives the full variable domain: DVKVTQSSRYLVKRTGEKVFLECVQDMDHENMFWYRQDPGLGLRLIYFSYDVKMKEKGDIPEGYSVSREKKERFSLILESASTNQTSMYLCASSSSGDWSYEQYFGPGTRLTVT.

This clone was counted only a few times. Relative to the germline gene, one junction end is altered; a read error may explain this. This CDR3 is CASSQSLVPTDTQYF. The CDR3 region has the DNA TGTGCTAGCAGCCAATCCCTAGTCCCCACAGATACGCAGTATTTT. The rearrangement joins TRBV7-7 to TRBJ2-3; no firm D call. CDR3 length: 15 amino acids. Germline V gene sequence: CDR1 SSHAT, CDR2 FNYEAQ (reference sequence).

The chain couples TRBV5-4 to TRBJ2-7; D may be TRBD1 (5 bases). The CDR3 has 16 amino acids. The V and J ends lost 1 base and 5 bases respectively, with 19 bases between them. From germline, CDR1 is SGHNT and CDR2 YYREEE (reference sequence). CDR3 nucleotide sequence: TGTGCCAGCAGCTTGCCAGGGTTGGCCCTCCCCGACGAGCAGTACTTC. Translated, it gives CASSLPGLALPDEQYF.

The CDR3 reads CASVREATNEKLFF. In DNA form, the CDR3 reads TGTGCCAGTGTCCGGGAGGCAACTAATGAAAAACTGTTTTTT. The chain links TRBV7-9 to TRBJ1-4; D remains unclear. The germline V gene has CDR1 SEHNR and CDR2 FQNEAQ (reference sequence). Trimming shortened V by 9 bases and J by 0 bases, and 11 bases separated the two germline ends. This CDR3 has 14 residues.